Below, one T cell receptor beta chain is given with its context. Its antigen specificity is not known. Within one base of it there is no much larger clone, and no base qualities were kept. This record belongs to a study of cytomegalovirus exposure and HLA in healthy donors (dated by TCRdb to about 2017). Turning to the overall study: An earlier analysis of about 530 of the donors reported about 280 Gb of sequence data and 95 million to 140 million unique TCR beta sequences obtained from around 170 million T cells. To predict cytomegalovirus infection status, the study brought together high-throughput TCR immunosequencing, statistical association of individual TCRs with disease status, and machine learning. Every repertoire in the discovery cohort had been generated on one and the same sequencing platform. In an earlier analysis of around 540 of the donors, high-throughput TCR beta sequencing was used to judge whether each TCR beta V gene segment behaved as functional or pseudogenic. Because of strong linkage in the cohort, roughly five DR-DQ haplotypes were treated as single units for association and clustering. To study patterns of TCR occurrence, a later analysis re-analyzed previously published TCR beta repertoires from 700 or so donors and added high-resolution HLA genotyping. Of the 300 to 500 genotyped donors, 81% were placed in the genetic ancestry cluster associated with self-reported Caucasian donors. The number of typed donors differed by locus: roughly 620-640 for A, B, C, DRB1 and DQB1; approximately 530 for DQA1; around 580 for DPA1; and 450 to 480 for DPB1. The study used immunosequencing to profile the T cell repertoires of about 670 subjects and linked those repertoires to cytomegalovirus serostatus. HLA typing included class I and class II loci at four-digit resolution. Among some 400 genotyped donors of the cohort, an average of around 250,000 unique TCR beta nucleotide sequences was sequenced per donor, of which 15% to 20% were non-productive. Donor age, sex, ethnicity and CMV serostatus were collected together with the repertoire data. Besides the first cohort of 666 subjects, a separate validation cohort made up of 120 different subjects was used. In a later genetic analysis, genome-wide SNP genotypes for about 60% of the 666 donors were used, and that subset was treated as a discovery cohort. The study aimed to test whether signatures of past pathogen exposure could be identified by cataloging public T cell receptors. Roughly 300 gigabases of sequencing data and approximately 91 million unique TCR sequences made up an early release that covered approximately 650 HLA-typed donors. Rather than using new phenotypic data, the later analysis identified candidate immune exposures from TCR beta sequences and from how often those sequences occurred across donors.

Library preparation used the immunoSEQ multiplex PCR assay. The multiplex PCR relied on a mix of 60 forward primers for TCR Vbeta segments and 13 reverse primers for TCR Jbeta segments. The CDR3 region of rearranged TCR beta genes was amplified from genomic DNA with a multiplex PCR assay. The amplified TCR beta libraries were sequenced on the Illumina HiSeq System as 87-base-pair reads. The paper's data handling went like this. A later analysis tallied about 77 million unique TCR beta chains across the 660 or so repertoires, and around 10 million of those chains were shared by two or more donors. Raw reads were error-corrected and collapsed into unique sequences by a nearest-neighbor algorithm in which closely related sequences were merged to remove PCR and sequencing errors. To assign V, D and J gene segments, CDR3 sequences were aligned to IMGT reference sequences. For a sequence to be retained, at least a six-nucleotide match to both a V gene segment and a J gene segment was required. A rearrangement was called productive if the CDR3 had no stop codons and remained in frame with V and J, and every other rearrangement was called non-productive. Following IMGT convention, CDR3 was defined as the stretch from the second conserved V-encoded cysteine up to the conserved J-encoded phenylalanine. The earlier analysis of 587 of the donors excluded sequences that lacked an unambiguous match to a single V gene segment. In an earlier analysis of 587 of the donors, V segments were called functional above 56.7% productive rearrangements and were called segregating when the between-donor standard deviation exceeded 5%. A statistical classification framework was built for diagnosing cytomegalovirus status from the catalog of TCR beta chain sequences. V and J gene assignment, in a later analysis, came from comparing TCR nucleotide sequences with IMGT/GENE-DB human TR gene sequences. A later analysis assigned CDR3 sequences and most-parsimonious VDJ recombination scenarios with the TCRdist pipeline. In a later analysis, each TCR beta chain was defined by its CDR3 amino acid sequence together with its V-gene family, and reads lacking a unique V-gene family were excluded. In a later analysis, fewer than 600 highly shared, low-generation-probability nucleotide sequences were removed to address suspected cross-contamination and a sequencing artifact. For each public chain, a later analysis derived a clonal expansion index from normalized ranks of inferred template counts within each repertoire. In a later analysis, generation probabilities were computed with a VDJ recombination model fitted to out-of-frame rearrangements, and the resulting probabilities were checked against IGoR. In a later analysis, hypergeometric tests were used to score TCR-TCR, TCR-HLA and TCR-CMV co-occurrence, with a repertoire-size bias correction applied to TCR pairs. In a later analysis, false discovery rates were estimated by permuting HLA or CMV assignments 20 times. In a later analysis, co-occurring TCRs were grouped using DBSCAN, with TCRdist sequence similarity added in when clustering inside HLA-allele-positive subsets. For co-occurrence clustering, repertoires with fewer than 30,000 or more than 120,000 public chains were excluded, along with roughly 5 repertoires with anomalous nucleotide sharing. TCRdb provides this immuneACCESS table in a form limited to in-frame rearrangements. Some clones are lacking; in checked studies, under half of them reflect an unresolved V gene, and why the rest are absent is not known. V, J and clone size are those of that table, while D and trimming were read from the DNA. In all, the sample holds about 160,000 clones, and about three quarters of those were seen once. The ten largest clones add up to 5.5% to 7.5% of the sample.

In total, roughly 710 healthy bone marrow donors made up the cohort. Cohort members were all nominally healthy when sampled, although unrecorded immune exposures were likely present. The donor was CMV seropositive and belonged to the group of 250 to 300 seropositive cohort members. Each donor provided a peripheral blood sample, and peripheral blood mononuclear cells were used for TCR beta sequencing. Genomic DNA extraction from the blood cell samples was performed with the Qiagen DNeasy Blood Extraction Kit. For CDR1 and CDR2, the germline V gene lists MDHEN and SYDVKM. From V the trimming removes 5 bases and from J it removes 3 bases, while the gene matches leave 6 bases of the junction unaccounted for. Inclusive of the bounding cysteine and phenylalanine, the CDR3 is 15 residues long. The sequence is cut down to CDR3 DNA, 45 bases in frame from base 1. Paper-wide results and their limitations: The classifier was reported to diagnose cytomegalovirus status with high specificity and sensitivity in both the original cohort and the validation cohort. The only immune exposure information available for the cohort was CMV serostatus. In a later genetic analysis, fewer N-insertions in productive TCRs were reported among donors in an Asian-associated ancestry cluster than the roughly 700-donor mean. Because counts were too low, roughly 18 rarely observed V segments, including chromosome 9 orphons, were left out of the earlier analysis of 587 of the donors. A later analysis reported that several top co-occurrence clusters appeared linked to parvovirus B19, influenza, CMV and Epstein-Barr virus. In a later analysis, around 17,000 TCR beta sequences were associated with specific HLA alleles at a false discovery rate of 0.05. According to the authors, the approach could potentially be generalized to other disease states and immunological phenotypes. In an earlier analysis of more than 450 of the donors, most TCR beta V segments were observed in productive rearrangements about 90% or about 30% of the time, broadly matching IMGT annotations. According to a later analysis, TCR association rates differed among HLA loci, with DRB1 alleles showing the most associated TCRs and HLA-C alleles showing the fewest. The sequencing pipeline was judged likely to have produced a cluster of highly shared sequence variants as a technical artifact. When HLA alleles, especially DR and DQ, strongly co-occurred, TCR associations were difficult to assign to individual alleles. Three of the identified cytomegalovirus-associated TCR beta chains were confirmed in vitro to be specific for cytomegalovirus antigens. Because some donors lacked HLA typing at each locus, the association tests relied only on the typed subset. The presence/absence analyses assumed that sequencing depth was roughly uniform across donors, and that assumption may not be true. While some public TCRs were present in many individuals, most TCR sequences turned up only very rarely across donors. Some IMGT-functional V segments, including TRBV6-2 and TRBV6-3, could not be distinguished by the 87-base-pair reads and were therefore excluded. A further reported finding was that TCR beta sequences accurately predicted the HLA-A and HLA-B alleles for most subjects in the first cohort. Correlated functional status among segregating V segments might be attributable to linkage disequilibrium, but an unknown experimental factor could not be ruled out. An association between a missense DCLRE1C variant and V-gene and J-gene trimming of TCR beta chains was found in a later genetic analysis and replicated in an independent cohort. In a later analysis, HLA-associated TCR beta chains were found to be more clonally expanded and to have lower generation probabilities than equally common non-associated chains. The study listed over 150 TCR beta chains as associated with cytomegalovirus. In this cohort, only TCR beta chains were sequenced, and detectable features were limited by the absence of alpha or paired-chain data. According to a later analysis, most CMV-associated TCR beta chains appeared to be HLA-restricted, and the HLA associations seemed to be driven largely by CMV exposure.

Here the chain combines TRBV28 and TRBJ2-3; 9 middle bases align to TRBD1. The sequenced sample consisted of PBMCs. The clonotype was recovered from a woman aged 40 to 50 in good health and CMV-seropositive. The CDR3 loop reads CASSPGQGKTDTQYF. The DNA sequence is TGTGCCAGCAGTCCCGGACAGGGGAAAACAGATACGCAGTATTTT.